This T cell receptor (beta chain) was sequenced in a study of T cells expressing NK-cell markers. Study-level information: The TCR beta repertoires were obtained from sorted CD3+CD56+NKG2C+, CD3+CD56+NKG2C- and CD3+CD56-NKG2C+ T cells.

Findings of the study overall: Expanded NKG2C+ T cell clones had unclear HCMV specificity.

This CDR3 comprises 16 residues. TCRdb reprocessed the 5' RACE reads, with one entry per CDR3 protein and no DNA. The sample includes about 380,000 distinct CDR3 sequences. In the case of this clonotype: Its specificity is unknown.

The receptor comes from a man aged 18-75 years in good health. The genes are TRBV12-3 or TRBV12-4 and TRBJ1-2; the TCRdb D gene call, TRBD1, has no DNA to confirm it. The sample was blood T cells: a sorted CD56 or NKG2C T cell subset, CD4+ or CD8+ T cells, or bulk PBMC T cells (not recorded which). CDR3 in amino acids: CASSFASGGGGYGYTF.